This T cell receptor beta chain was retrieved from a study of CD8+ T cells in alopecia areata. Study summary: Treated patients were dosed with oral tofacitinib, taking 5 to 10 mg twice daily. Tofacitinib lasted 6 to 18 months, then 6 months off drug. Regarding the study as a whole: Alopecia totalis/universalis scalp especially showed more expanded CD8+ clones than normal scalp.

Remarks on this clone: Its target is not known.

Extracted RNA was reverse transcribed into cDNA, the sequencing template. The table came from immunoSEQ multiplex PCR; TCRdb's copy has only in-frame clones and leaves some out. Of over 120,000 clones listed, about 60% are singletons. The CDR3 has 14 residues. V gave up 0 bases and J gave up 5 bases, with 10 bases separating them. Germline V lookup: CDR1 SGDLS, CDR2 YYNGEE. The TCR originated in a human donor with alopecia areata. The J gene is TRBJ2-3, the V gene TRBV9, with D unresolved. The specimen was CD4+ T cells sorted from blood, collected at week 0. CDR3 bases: TGTGCCAGCAGCGTAGTCCCGGGCGGAGATACGCAGTATTTT. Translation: CASSVVPGGDTQYF.